This is a list of T cell receptor beta chains from one sample in a study of beta chain features in type 1 diabetes. The repertoire was sequenced with immunoSEQ multiplex PCR; TCRdb's copy has only in-frame clones and lacks some. Of about 300,000 clones listed, approximately 15% are singletons. The specimen was naive CD4+ T cells from blood. These receptors were collected from a woman under 30 with type 1 diabetes. CDR3s leave out the opening cysteine and the closing phenylalanine or tryptophan. A D gene is named only where the DNA matches it firmly.

D,V,CDR3
-,TRBV28,ASSEIFSVSSYEQY
-,TRBV18,ASSPRTGSTGNEQF
-,TRBV18,ASSPSMMETQY
TRBD2,TRBV5-1,ASSVVAGDWYEQY
-,TRBV9,ASSVEGSSGNTIY
TRBD1,TRBV18,ASSPDRVGATHYGYT
-,TRBV7-2,ASSLGRGETYEQY
TRBD1,TRBV30,AWSIGTANYGYT
-,TRBV7-3,ASSLKGAAEAF
-,TRBV30,ALRSTNYGYT
TRBD2,TRBV5-4,ASSSLAGAIYNEQF
TRBD1,TRBV4-2,ASSQDGPGGNTGELF
-,TRBV7-2,ASSLGPTGGNEQF
-,TRBV18,ASSPPSQGEAF
TRBD1,TRBV30,AWSRFLDRGVVDIQY
-,TRBV21-1,ASSLGQGTDTQY
-,TRBV15,ATSWGVGELF
TRBD1,TRBV30,ALPGQVGTEAF
-,TRBV6-1,ASKETLNTEAF
-,TRBV10-3,AIRVPGTSSYNEQF
TRBD2,TRBV19,ASMRVAGYNEQF
TRBD2,TRBV4-2,ASSQGASGRTSTDTQY
TRBD2,TRBV9,ASSVEGRLAGAGDTQY
TRBD1,TRBV19,ASSPGQRYNEQF
TRBD1,TRBV7-9,ASSSGGSNQPQH
-,TRBV7-2,ASSEGGQVGGPQH
TRBD1,TRBV19,ASSDQDRGTNEQF
TRBD1,TRBV5-1,ASSKGQGVTDTQY
-,TRBV19,ASSIEVSGYGYT
-,TRBV18,ASSPWAGDTDTQY
-,TRBV5-4,ASSLSRGQEQF
TRBD1,TRBV7-2,ASSLDRGPTEAF
TRBD1,TRBV2,ASSRDSYEQY
TRBD2,TRBV9,ASSVGGLAEFGEQF
-,TRBV12-5,ASGLVVRGQHEKLF
TRBD2,TRBV7-2,ASSSTSGRNTGELF
TRBD1,TRBV18,ASSPQGAGQPQH
TRBD1,TRBV5-1,ASSLGQGAFQETQY
-,TRBV6-5,ASSLLDRYQETQY
TRBD2,TRBV18,ASSRGVAGENEQF
TRBD1,TRBV11-2,ASSLDTGTGETQY
TRBD1,TRBV9,ASSVDGTGNSYEQY
-,TRBV11-2,ASSNRGWGQFGETQY
TRBD1,TRBV18,ASSRRQGALSGANVLT
TRBD1,TRBV27,ASRPGQGSYEQY
-,TRBV29-1,SVEPRAF
-,TRBV5-1,ASSLSDTQFLGYT
-,TRBV9,ASSVGRASYEQY
-,TRBV6-1,ASSTPTGSTQY
TRBD1,TRBV28,ASTPGGRGYT
-,TRBV18,ASSPRLPYGYT
TRBD1,TRBV23-1,ASSGRTGADPYEQY
-,TRBV5-1,ASSLEGTEAF
TRBD1,TRBV30,AWSPRDRAAGYTEAF
TRBD1,TRBV19,ASRKTGGGNQPQH